The clone carrying this T cell receptor beta chain came up many times. The antigen remains unidentified. The sample is drawn from a study of shared clonotypes between healthy human individuals. CD4+ cells underwent separation, giving CD45RA+ naive and CD45RA-negative memory subsets. Study-wide results and limits: Among several donors, 4.5% to 5.5% of naive CD4 clonotypes were found in common.

The assay was immunoSEQ multiplex PCR, and TCRdb's table has in-frame clones only and misses some. The table shows more than 900,000 clones, with 78% occurring only once. The source is a man aged 18 to 29 in good health. Some clones in this sample may be carry-over from other donors' samples. The sample taken for sequencing was memory CD4+ T cells from PBMCs. Stated subset: CD45RA-negative fraction.

The CDR3: CARGRRGREETQYF. The CDR3 DNA reads TGCGCCAGGGGGCGGAGGGGGCGCGAAGAGACCCAGTACTTC. This chain joins TRBV10-1 and TRBJ2-5; D may be TRBD1 (7 bases). The V gene lost 9 bases and the J gene lost 3 bases, with 17 bases spanning the gap. There are 14 residues in the CDR3. The germline V gene encodes CDR1 WNHNN and CDR2 SYGVQD (reference sequence).